There are many counts of the clone carrying this T cell receptor (beta chain). This CDR3 has 16 amino acids. Losses at the gene ends were 2 bases for V and 7 bases for J; bases not matched to a gene: 5. Looked up from germline, CDR1 is LNHDA and CDR2 is SQIVND (reference sequence). These data come from a study of molecular identifiers for immune sequencing clone quantification. It was with previously described methods and listed TCR primers that bulk TCR libraries were made. TCRdb fed the PCR reads into MiXCR, producing one record per CDR3 protein. The repertoire consists of some 66,000 distinct CDR3 sequences, with roughly a fifth occurring once and the leading ten covering 1.4%.

The sequencing input was naive CD8+ T cells from blood, with Jurkat cell RNA spiked in. Documented subset: FACS-sorted CD8+CD4-CCR7+CD45RA+ naive T cells. This chain uses TRBV19 with TRBJ2-2; TRBD1 agrees at 12 bases. The clonotype comes from a human donor in good health. Some libraries in this study had Jurkat cell RNA spiked in. The CDR3 spells CASSIRDRGQVGELFF. The CDR3 nucleotides read TGTGCCAGTAGTATAAGGGACAGGGGGCAAGTCGGGGAGCTGTTTTTT. The full variable domain, its missing parts supplied by reference TRBV19 and TRBJ2-2, is DGGITQSPKYLFRKEGQNVTLSCEQNLNHDAMYWYRQDPGQGLRLIYYSQIVNDFQKGDIAEGYSVSREKKESFPLTVTSAQKNPTAFYLCASSIRDRGQVGELFFGEGSRLTVL.